This T cell receptor beta chain was sequenced during a study of T cell responses to AZD1222 COVID-19 vaccine. Assay: immunoSEQ multiplex PCR; the TCRdb copy retains only in-frame clones and omits some. The data hold about 42,000 clones, with more than 70% observed a single time. The CDR3 has 13 residues. Trimming removed 4 bases at V and 1 base at J, with 8 bases between. Germline-derived CDR1 and CDR2 are SGHNT and YYREEE (reference sequence). This clonotype originated in an adult who received the AZD1222 COVID-19 vaccine. This chain links TRBV5-4 with TRBJ1-2; D may be TRBD1 (5 bases). Sample: peripheral blood, taken 28 days after the second AZD1222 dose. The CDR3 region is CASSGDSNYGYTF. The CDR3 region has the DNA TGTGCCAGCAGCGGTGACAGTAACTATGGCTACACCTTC.